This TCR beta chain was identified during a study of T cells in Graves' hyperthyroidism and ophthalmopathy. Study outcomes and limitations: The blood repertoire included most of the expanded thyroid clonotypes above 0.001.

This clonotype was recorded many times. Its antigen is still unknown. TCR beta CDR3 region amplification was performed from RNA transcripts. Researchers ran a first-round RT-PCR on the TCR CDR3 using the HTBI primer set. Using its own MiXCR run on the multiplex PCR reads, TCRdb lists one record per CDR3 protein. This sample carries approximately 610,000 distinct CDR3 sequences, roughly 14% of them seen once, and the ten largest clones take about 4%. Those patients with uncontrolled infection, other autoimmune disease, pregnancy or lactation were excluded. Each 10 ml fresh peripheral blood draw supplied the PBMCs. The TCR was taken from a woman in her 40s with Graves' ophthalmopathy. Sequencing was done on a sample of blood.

CDR3 sequence reads: CASSLLSGPLLEQYF. The CDR3 region has the DNA TGTGCCAGCAGTTTATTATCGGGACCTCTATTGGAGCAGTACTTC. V and J are TRBV28 and TRBJ2-7; the D call may be TRBD1 or TRBD2 (5 bases each). In germline, CDR1 is MDHEN, CDR2 SYDVKM. Trimming took off 1 base at V and 7 bases at J, with 17 bases between the two ends. The CDR3 is made up of 15 amino acids.